This TCR beta chain was identified during a study of Graves' ophthalmopathy and Graves' hyperthyroidism. Amplification targeted the TCR beta CDR3 regions, with RNA transcripts as the source material. First-round RT-PCR employed HTBI primers, with a second-round multiplex PCR after it. TCRdb passed the multiplex PCR reads through MiXCR, listing each CDR3 protein once. The sample lists hundreds of thousands of distinct CDR3 sequences; more than 40% were seen once. Other autoimmune diseases, uncontrolled infections, pregnancy or lactation ruled patients out of participation. What was sequenced was peripheral blood. The TCR sequence derives from an adult man with Graves' ophthalmopathy.

CDR3 region: CASRQASYNSPLHF. DNA for the CDR3: TGTGCCAGCAGACAGGCGTCCTATAATTCACCCCTCCACTTT. This chain connects TRBV5-5 to TRBJ1-6; possible D gene TRBD1, 5 bases. This CDR3 spans 14 amino acids. Germline CDR1 reads SGHKS; CDR2 reads YYEKEE (reference sequence). Trimming removed 5 bases at V and 1 base at J, with 7 bases between.